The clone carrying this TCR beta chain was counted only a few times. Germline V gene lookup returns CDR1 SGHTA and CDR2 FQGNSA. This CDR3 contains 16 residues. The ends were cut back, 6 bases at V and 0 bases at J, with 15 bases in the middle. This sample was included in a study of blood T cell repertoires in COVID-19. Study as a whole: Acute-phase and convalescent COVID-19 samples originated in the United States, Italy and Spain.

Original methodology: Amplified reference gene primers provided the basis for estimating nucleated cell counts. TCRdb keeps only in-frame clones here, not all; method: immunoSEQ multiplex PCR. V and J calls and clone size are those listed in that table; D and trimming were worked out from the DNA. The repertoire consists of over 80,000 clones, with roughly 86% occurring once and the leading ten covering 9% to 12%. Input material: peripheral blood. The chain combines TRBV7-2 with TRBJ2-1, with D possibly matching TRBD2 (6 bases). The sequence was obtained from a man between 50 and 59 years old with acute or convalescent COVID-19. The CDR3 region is CASRLGLQSSYNEQFF. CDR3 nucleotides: TGTGCCAGCAGGTTGGGACTCCAGAGCTCCTACAATGAGCAGTTCTTC.